This entry lists 32 T cell receptor beta chains sequenced from one sample in a study of T cells expressing NK-cell markers. With the 5' RACE reads reprocessed, TCRdb shows one record per CDR3 protein and no DNA. Found here are about 460,000 distinct CDR3 sequences; the top ten clones hold approximately 1.5%. The specimen sequenced was blood T cells: a sorted CD56 or NKG2C T cell subset, CD4+ or CD8+ T cells, or bulk PBMC T cells (not recorded which). These receptors all come from a woman aged 45 to 65 in good health.

The CDR3 spells CASSPAGNTEAFF. The chain carries TRBV18 and TRBJ1-1. Germline loops: CDR1 KGHSH, CDR2 LQKENI. The CDR3 length is 13 residues.

The chain carries TRBV14 and TRBJ2-2. The germline gives CDR1 SGHDN, CDR2 FVKESK. The CDR3 consists of 16 residues. The CDR3 region is CASSYDFSVNTGELFF.

The chain employs TRBV12-3 or TRBV12-4 and TRBJ1-1; TCRdb proposes TRBD1, but this gene call is untestable without DNA. The CDR3 sequence is 17 residues long. The CDR3 sequence: CASSLSRQGVRHTEAFF.

This sequence joins TRBV15 and TRBJ2-1; TCRdb indicates TRBD2, and absent DNA this call remains unverified. Looked up from germline, CDR1 is LNHNV and CDR2 is YYDKDF (reference sequence). This CDR3 is built from 20 residues. The CDR3 spells CATSRDPTRAGGILYNEQFF.

The rearrangement uses TRBV30 and TRBJ2-1. CDR1 and CDR2 from the germline V gene are GTSNPN and SVGIG (reference sequence). The CDR3 has 11 amino acids. This chain's CDR3 is CAIVLGNQQFF.

The rearrangement uses TRBV2 and TRBJ2-3; the D call of TRBD2 rests on TCRdb alone, since no DNA is present to check it. Germline-derived CDR1 and CDR2 are SNHLY and FYNNEI. The CDR3 extends over 17 amino acids. The CDR3 sequence is CASSSGLAGGPADTQYF.

The chain links TRBV27 to TRBJ1-5; as DNA is missing, the TRBD1 call by TCRdb cannot be tested. This CDR3 has 15 amino acids. Germline CDR1 MNHEY, CDR2 SMNVEV (reference sequence). Here the CDR3 reads CASSLQGGGNQPQHF.

The chain has TRBV2 and TRBJ1-2; TCRdb indicates TRBD1, and absent DNA this call remains unverified. The CDR3 is made up of 14 amino acids. The V gene's germline CDR1 is SNHLY and CDR2 FYNNEI. CDR3: CASMGTRSGPGYTF.

The V and J genes are TRBV24-1 and TRBJ1-1. The CDR3 is 13 residues long. CDR1 KGHDR and CDR2 SFDVKD come from the germline V gene. The CDR3 spells CATSDAVSTEAFF.

V usage is TRBV7-8 and J usage is TRBJ1-5; checking the TCRdb D call of TRBD1 is not possible without DNA. There are 18 residues in the CDR3. Germline lookup yields CDR1 SGHVS and CDR2 FQNEAQ. The CDR3: CASSLRSDRGLRNQPQHF.

V is TRBV11-2 and J is TRBJ2-2; TCRdb selects TRBD1, and the lack of DNA leaves this call unchecked. Germline CDR1 is SGHAT and CDR2 is FQNNGV. The CDR3 consists of 15 residues. The CDR3 reads CASSLLGAKAGELFF.

The CDR3 is CSARVPGPFSSGANVLTF. The rearrangement joins TRBV20-1 to TRBJ2-6; checking the TCRdb D call of TRBD1 is not possible without DNA. Germline-derived CDR1 and CDR2 are DFQATT and SNEGSKA (reference sequence). This CDR3 spans 18 amino acids.

The gene calls are TRBV5-1 and TRBJ1-1. Germline-derived CDR1 and CDR2 are SGHRS and YFSETQ. The CDR3 length is 14 residues. This chain's CDR3 is CASSLVSGDTEAFF. Full variable domain (remainder filled in from reference TRBV5-1 and TRBJ1-1): KAGVTQTPRYLIKTRGQQVTLSCSPISGHRSVSWYQQTPGQGLQFLFEYFSETQRNKGNFPGRFSGRQFSNSRSEMNVSTLELGDSALYLCASSLVSGDTEAFFGQGTRLTVV.

The chain is built from TRBV5-6 and TRBJ2-5; with no DNA, the TCRdb D assignment of TRBD2 cannot be verified. The germline gives CDR1 SGHDT, CDR2 YYEEEE. The CDR3 is made up of 14 amino acids. The CDR3 region is CASSLPGLGETQYF.

V and J are TRBV20-1 and TRBJ2-2; TCRdb lists TRBD1, though no DNA is available to test this call. CDR3 length: 16 residues. Germline CDR1 reads DFQATT; CDR2 reads SNEGSKA (reference sequence). The CDR3 protein is CSALRSGTANTGELFF.

The chain has TRBV19 and TRBJ1-5. This CDR3 has 14 residues. Looked up from germline, CDR1 is LNHDA and CDR2 is SQIVND (reference sequence). CDR3 in amino acids: CASSISRSNQPQHF.

This chain joins TRBV5-1 and TRBJ2-1; TCRdb proposes TRBD2, but this gene call is untestable without DNA. The germline V gene has CDR1 SGHRS and CDR2 YFSETQ. The CDR3 covers 15 residues. CDR3 sequence: CASSLVAAGRNEQFF. The entire variable domain, with the rest obtained from reference TRBV5-1 and TRBJ2-1, is as follows: KAGVTQTPRYLIKTRGQQVTLSCSPISGHRSVSWYQQTPGQGLQFLFEYFSETQRNKGNFPGRFSGRQFSNSRSEMNVSTLELGDSALYLCASSLVAAGRNEQFFGPGTRLTVL.

The chain links TRBV18 to TRBJ2-7; the TCRdb call, TRBD1, lacks DNA for checking. This CDR3 is built from 14 residues. CDR1 and CDR2 from the germline V gene are KGHSH and LQKENI. CDR3 in amino acids: CASSNRDRPYEQYF.

This chain connects TRBV6-4 to TRBJ1-2; TCRdb outputs TRBD1, but without DNA this stays unchecked. Germline CDR1 is MRHNA and CDR2 is SNTAGT. This CDR3 has 15 residues. The CDR3 sequence is CASSPSGTDNYGYTF.

The rearrangement links TRBV3-1 to TRBJ2-1. CDR1 is LGHDT, CDR2 YNNKEL, per germline (reference sequence). This CDR3 contains 13 residues. The CDR3 sequence: CASTVGSYNEQFF.

This chain connects TRBV11-1 to TRBJ2-5; absent DNA, TCRdb's TRBD1 call cannot be checked. This CDR3 is 17 amino acids long. Germline CDR1 reads SGHAT; CDR2 reads FQDESV (reference sequence). CDR3 residues: CASSLERSGFGQETQYF.

V usage is TRBV4-1 and J usage is TRBJ1-1. Looked up from germline, CDR1 is MGHRA and CDR2 is YSYEKL. The CDR3 spans 19 residues. CDR3: CASSQVYEGRWGMNTEAFF.

The chain is built from TRBV12-3 or TRBV12-4 and TRBJ1-6. The CDR3 is made up of 14 amino acids. CDR3 sequence reads: CASTSGAFAAPLHF.

This chain joins TRBV9 and TRBJ1-2; the TCRdb call, TRBD1, lacks DNA for checking. The CDR3 consists of 14 residues. In germline, CDR1 is SGDLS, CDR2 YYNGEE. This CDR3 reads CASSVEVPEAGYTF. The whole variable domain, remainder taken from reference TRBV9 and TRBJ1-2, is DSGVTQTPKHLITATGQRVTLRCSPRSGDLSVYWYQQSLDQGLQFLIQYYNGEERAKGNILERFSAQQFPDLHSELNLSSLELGDSALYFCASSVEVPEAGYTFGSGTRLTVV.

The V gene is TRBV7-6, the J gene TRBJ1-6. CDR1 and CDR2 (germline): SGHVS, FNYEAQ. This CDR3 is built from 17 residues. The CDR3 is CASSLSSGHNNNSPLHF.

This rearrangement joins TRBV29-1 to TRBJ2-1; no DNA is available, so the TRBD1 call from TCRdb remains unchecked. The CDR3 covers 15 residues. Per the germline V gene, CDR1 is SQVTM and CDR2 is ANQGSEA. Here the CDR3 reads CSVEQLETGTNEQFF.

The chain carries TRBV30 and TRBJ2-5. Germline CDR1 reads GTSNPN; CDR2 reads SVGIG (reference sequence). This CDR3 comprises 12 residues. This CDR3 reads CAWSAQRETQYF.

The chain couples TRBV7-9 to TRBJ2-3. Germline V gene data show CDR1 as SEHNR and CDR2 as FQNEAQ (reference sequence). The CDR3 consists of 13 residues. Here the CDR3 reads CASSEEFTDTQYF.

V and J are TRBV6-6 and TRBJ2-3; TCRdb lists TRBD2, though no DNA is available to test this call. CDR1 and CDR2 (germline): MNHNY, SVGAGI (reference sequence). This CDR3 spans 16 amino acids. The CDR3 reads CASSYSASGTTDTQYF.

The V gene is TRBV12-3 or TRBV12-4, the J gene TRBJ1-5; the TCRdb D gene call, TRBD1, has no DNA to confirm it. The CDR3 is 14 amino acids. The CDR3 loop is CASKEGGINQPQHF.

This chain links TRBV20-1 with TRBJ1-1; TCRdb's D gene call, TRBD1, goes unchecked for lack of DNA. Germline loops: CDR1 DFQATT, CDR2 SNEGSKA (reference sequence). The CDR3 extends over 13 amino acids. The CDR3 loop reads CSVPGQGLTEAFF.

The chain carries TRBV6-1 and TRBJ2-7; checking the TCRdb D call of TRBD1 is not possible without DNA. This CDR3 comprises 13 residues. Germline-derived CDR1 and CDR2 are MNHNS and SASEGT. The CDR3 spells CASSRDHSYEQYF.